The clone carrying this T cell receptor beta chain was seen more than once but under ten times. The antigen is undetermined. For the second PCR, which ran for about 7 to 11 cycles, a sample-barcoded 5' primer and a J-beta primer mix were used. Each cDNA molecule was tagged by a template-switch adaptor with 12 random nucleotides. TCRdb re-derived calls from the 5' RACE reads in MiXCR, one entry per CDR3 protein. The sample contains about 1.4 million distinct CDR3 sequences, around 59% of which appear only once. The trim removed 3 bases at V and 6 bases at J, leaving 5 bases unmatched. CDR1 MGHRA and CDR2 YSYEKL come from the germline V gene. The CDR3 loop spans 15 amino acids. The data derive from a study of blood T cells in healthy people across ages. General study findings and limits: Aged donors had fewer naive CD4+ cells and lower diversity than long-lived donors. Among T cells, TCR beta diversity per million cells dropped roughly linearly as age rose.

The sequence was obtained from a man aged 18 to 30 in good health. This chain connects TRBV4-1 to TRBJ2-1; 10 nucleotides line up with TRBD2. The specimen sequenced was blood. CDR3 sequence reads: CASSQVAGGPNEQFF. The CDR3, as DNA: TGCGCCAGCAGCCAGGTAGCGGGGGGCCCCAATGAGCAGTTCTTC.